The 14 T cell receptor beta chains listed next were all sequenced from one sample in a study of T cell clonality in common variable immunodeficiency (dated by TCRdb to about 2015). To prepare the library, the immunoSEQ multiplex PCR assay was applied. TCRdb's version of the immuneACCESS table is confined to in-frame rearrangements and falls short of the full clone set. An unresolved V gene accounts for under half of the shortfall where checked; the remainder is of unknown origin. The data for this sample show under 45,000 clones, each detected more than once. The top ten clonotypes cover roughly 3.5% of the sample. Sequencing used peripheral blood mononuclear cells. These receptors were collected from a person aged 18-69 years in good health.

In this sample, this clone turned up many times. The read ends 3 residues before the CDR3 terminus; that terminus is restored from the germline J gene. The chain links TRBV10-3 to TRBJ1-1; the D gene is possibly TRBD1 (6 bases). This CDR3 is 14 amino acids long. The V gene's germline CDR1 is ENHRY and CDR2 SYGVKD. The germline V and J ends were trimmed by 5 bases and 0 bases, with 10 bases remaining between them. The DNA read from the CDR3 is TGTGCCATCAGTCAACAGGGATTGAACACTGAA. Translated: CAISQQGLNTE. The entire CDR3 reads CAISQQGLNTEAFF.

Many counts were recorded for this clone. The read comes to an end 3 residues before the CDR3 does, leaving the germline J gene to fill in the end. The rearrangement uses TRBV18 and TRBJ2-3; possibly TRBD2 for D (6 bases). The CDR3 covers 14 residues. V lost 3 bases and J 0 bases, leaving 7 bases between the germline ends. From germline, CDR1 is KGHSH and CDR2 LQKENI. CDR3 DNA (partial): TGTGCCAGCTCACCGGACTATAGCACAGATACG. The encoded protein is CASSPDYSTDT. The complete CDR3 protein is CASSPDYSTDTQYF.

This clone was recorded at least ten times. The read falls 3 residues short of the CDR3 end, and the missing part is taken from the germline J gene. The genes are TRBV30 and TRBJ2-1; 8 nucleotides line up with TRBD2. The CDR3 is made up of 19 amino acids. Germline V gene data show CDR1 as GTSNPN and CDR2 as SVGIG (reference sequence). J was trimmed by 0 bases and V by 2 bases; bases with no gene match: 15. CDR3 protein: CAWSPTSRGGFFSYNEQFF. The CDR3 bases that were read are TGTGCCTGGAGTCCCACTTCACGGGGGGGCTTTTTCTCCTACAATGAG. Drawing the rest from reference TRBV30 and TRBJ2-1, the complete variable domain is SQTIHQWPATLVQPVGSPLSLECTVEGTSNPNLYWYRQAAGRGLQLLFYSVGIGQISSEVPQNLSASRPQDRQFILSSKKLLLSDSGFYLCAWSPTSRGGFFSYNEQFFGPGTRLTVL.

The table lists this clone with many counts. CDR3 region: CSARGQGYQPQHF. The covered CDR3 bases are TGCAGTGCTAGAGGGCAGGGTTACCAGCCC. The chain carries TRBV20-1 and TRBJ1-5; perhaps TRBD1 as D (5 bases). The sequence runs out 3 residues before the end of the CDR3; the remainder is reconstructed from the germline J gene. The CDR3 totals 13 residues. The ends were cut back, 1 base at V and 7 bases at J, with 11 bases in the middle. The germline V gene has CDR1 DFQATT and CDR2 SNEGSKA (reference sequence).

This clone was counted many times. The read halts 3 residues ahead of the CDR3 end, with the missing end drawn from the germline J gene. This chain connects TRBV5-6 to TRBJ1-5; D is unresolved. With 0 bases removed from V and 6 bases from J, the gap between germline ends came to 4 bases. Looked up from germline, CDR1 is SGHDT and CDR2 is YYEEEE. This CDR3 region has 12 residues. CDR3 region: CASSLEGQPQHF. CDR3 DNA, as far as it was read: TGTGCCAGCAGCTTGGAGGGTCAGCCC. Looking up the rest from reference TRBV5-6 and TRBJ1-5 gives the full variable domain: DAGVTQSPTHLIKTRGQQVTLRCSPKSGHDTVSWYQQALGQGPQFIFQYYEEEERQRGNFPDRFSGHQFPNYSSELNVNALLLGDSALYLCASSLEGQPQHFGDGTRLSIL.

On this clone: The CDR3 extends 3 residues past the end of the read, so its final part is completed from the germline J gene. This rearrangement joins TRBV30 to TRBJ1-5; 11 bases align to TRBD1. Germline V gene lookup returns CDR1 GTSNPN and CDR2 SVGIG (reference sequence). The CDR3 consists of 15 residues. The ends lost 2 bases at V and 4 bases at J; junction bases unmatched: 4. The CDR3 bases that were read are TGTGCCTGGAGTAAAGGGACAGGGGGTAATCAGCCC. Amino acid sequence: CAWSKGTGGNQP. In full, the CDR3 reads CAWSKGTGGNQPQHF. The variable domain in full, with the rest retrieved from reference TRBV30 and TRBJ1-5, is SQTIHQWPATLVQPVGSPLSLECTVEGTSNPNLYWYRQAAGRGLQLLFYSVGIGQISSEVPQNLSASRPQDRQFILSSKKLLLSDSGFYLCAWSKGTGGNQPQHFGDGTRLSIL.

As for this clone: Read coverage stops 3 residues before the CDR3 terminus; the germline J gene supplies the remainder. The V gene is TRBV20-1, the J gene TRBJ2-7; 9 bases map to TRBD1. CDR1 and CDR2 from the germline V gene are DFQATT and SNEGSKA (reference sequence). The CDR3 runs to 16 residues. Trimming took 5 bases from V and 3 from J; bases not matched to a gene: 14. The CDR3 sequence: CSAAPSPGQGHYEQYF. CDR3 DNA, as far as it was read: TGCAGTGCTGCCCCTTCCCCGGGACAGGGACACTACGAG.

This clone was detected many times. The covered CDR3 bases are TGCGCCAGCAGCCCGGGACAGGGTAATGAAAAA. It translates to CASSPGQGNEK. Given in full, the CDR3 is CASSPGQGNEKLFF. This rearrangement joins TRBV5-1 to TRBJ1-4; 9 bases are a match to TRBD1. The read comes to an end 3 residues before the CDR3 does, leaving the germline J gene to fill in the end. The CDR3 extends over 14 amino acids. Germline CDR1 and CDR2: SGHRS and YFSETQ. The V and J ends lost 4 bases and 4 bases, in that order; junction bases with no gene match: 2.

As regards this clone: The CDR3 is cut off 3 residues early in the read; its end comes from the germline J gene. The V and J genes are TRBV7-2 and TRBJ1-4; D may be TRBD1 (5 bases). Germline-derived CDR1 and CDR2 are SGHTA and FQGNSA. This CDR3 has 15 residues. CDR3 DNA (partial): TGTGCCAGCAGCTTAGGCAGGGCGGATAATTCAACA. Translation: CASSLGRADNST. The CDR3 in full is CASSLGRADNSTLFF.

This clone was detected many times. The read falls 3 residues short of the CDR3 end, and the missing part is taken from the germline J gene. The chain recombines TRBV5-5 with TRBJ1-2; D may be TRBD1 (5 bases). Germline CDR1 is SGHKS and CDR2 is YYEKEE (reference sequence). This CDR3 contains 15 residues. Trimming cost V 0 bases and J 4 bases, with 13 bases left between them. CDR3 sequence reads: CASSLGGARVYGYTF. CDR3 DNA, as far as it was read: TGTGCCAGCAGCTTGGGAGGGGCACGGGTCTATGGC.

This clone occurred many times. The CDR3 goes on 3 residues after the read ends, and that part is filled in from the germline J gene. The chain joins TRBV18 to TRBJ1-4; 10 bases line up with TRBD1. The CDR3 is 15 residues long. The germline V gene encodes CDR1 KGHSH and CDR2 LQKENI. Trimming cost V 0 bases and J 8 bases; bases outside gene matches: 3. The part of the CDR3 DNA that was read is TGTGCCAGCTCACCACCTGGGACAGGGGTCGAAAAA. Protein sequence: CASSPPGTGVEK. The entire CDR3 is CASSPPGTGVEKLFF.

This clone was seen many times. The CDR3 extends 3 residues past the end of the read, so its final part is completed from the germline J gene. The chain has TRBV28 and TRBJ2-2; D is uncertain. The germline gives CDR1 MDHEN, CDR2 SYDVKM. The V end was cut by 2 bases, the J end by 0 bases, with 10 bases between. The CDR3 is 16 amino acids. Incomplete CDR3 DNA: TGTGCCAGCAGTTTAGGGCAGTACGCGAACACCGGGGAG. This codes for CASSLGQYANTGE. The complete CDR3 sequence is CASSLGQYANTGELFF.

This clone was observed a handful of times. The CDR3 loop is CASSPRQGENSPLFF. The sequenced part of the CDR3 DNA is TGTGCCAGCTCACCAAGGCAGGGCGAGAATTCACCA. This chain joins TRBV18 and TRBJ1-4; weak D call: TRBD1 (5 bases). The read stops 3 residues short of the end of the CDR3; the missing end is completed from the germline J gene. Germline V gives CDR1 KGHSH, CDR2 LQKENI. The CDR3 extends over 15 amino acids.

This clone appeared many times. CDR3 region: CSARDPARFFTEAFF. The DNA read from the CDR3 is TGCAGTGCTAGAGATCCCGCCAGGTTCTTCACTGAA. The V call is TRBV20-1, the J call TRBJ1-1; D is ambiguous. The read terminates 3 residues ahead of where the CDR3 ends, so the germline J gene completes it. The germline CDR1 and CDR2 sequences are DFQATT and SNEGSKA (reference sequence). V shed 0 bases and J shed 4 bases, with 15 bases lying between them. This CDR3 spans 15 amino acids.